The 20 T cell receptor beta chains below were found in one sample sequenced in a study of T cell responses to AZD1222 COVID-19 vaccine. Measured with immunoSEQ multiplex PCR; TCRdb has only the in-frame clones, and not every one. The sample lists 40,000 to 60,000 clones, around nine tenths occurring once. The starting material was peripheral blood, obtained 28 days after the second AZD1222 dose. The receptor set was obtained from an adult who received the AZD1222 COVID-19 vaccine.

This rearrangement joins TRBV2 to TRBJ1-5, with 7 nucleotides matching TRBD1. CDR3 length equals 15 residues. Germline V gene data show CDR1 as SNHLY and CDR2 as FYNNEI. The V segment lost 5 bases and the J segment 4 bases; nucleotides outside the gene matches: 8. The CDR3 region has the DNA TGTGCCAGCAGTACGGGGACAGCTTTAAATCAGCCCCAGCATTTT. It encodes CASSTGTALNQPQHF. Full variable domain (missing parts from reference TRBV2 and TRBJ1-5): EPEVTQTPSHQVTQMGQEVILRCVPISNHLYFYWYRQILGQKVEFLVSFYNNEISEKSEIFDDQFSVERPDGSNFTLKIRSTKLEDSAMYFCASSTGTALNQPQHFGDGTRLSIL.

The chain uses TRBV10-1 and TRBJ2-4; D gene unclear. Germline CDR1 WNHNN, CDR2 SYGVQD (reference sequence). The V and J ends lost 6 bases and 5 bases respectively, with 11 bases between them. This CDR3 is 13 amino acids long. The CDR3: CASSDWGQNIQYF. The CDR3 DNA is TGCGCCAGCAGCGACTGGGGTCAAAACATTCAGTACTTC.

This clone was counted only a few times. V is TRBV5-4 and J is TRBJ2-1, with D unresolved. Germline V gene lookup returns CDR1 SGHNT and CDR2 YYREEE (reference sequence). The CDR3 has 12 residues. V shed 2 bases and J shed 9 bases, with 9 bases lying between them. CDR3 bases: TGTGCCAGCAGCTTCTATTTAGGTGAGCAGTTCTTC. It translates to CASSFYLGEQFF.

CDR3 coding DNA: TGTGCCAGCAGGACCGGGGGACTGTATAATTCACCCCTCCACTTT. Amino acids: CASRTGGLYNSPLHF. The gene calls are TRBV27 and TRBJ1-6; D may be TRBD1 (5 bases). This CDR3 has 15 amino acids. The V end lost 6 bases, the J end lost 4 bases, and 13 bases lay between the germline ends. Germline values: CDR1 MNHEY, CDR2 SMNVEV (reference sequence).

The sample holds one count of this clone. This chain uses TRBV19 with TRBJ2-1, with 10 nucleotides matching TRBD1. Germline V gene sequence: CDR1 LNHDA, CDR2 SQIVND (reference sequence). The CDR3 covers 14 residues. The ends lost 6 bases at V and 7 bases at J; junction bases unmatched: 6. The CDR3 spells CASSRDRGLNEQFF. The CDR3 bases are TGTGCCAGTAGCCGGGACAGGGGACTTAATGAGCAGTTCTTC.

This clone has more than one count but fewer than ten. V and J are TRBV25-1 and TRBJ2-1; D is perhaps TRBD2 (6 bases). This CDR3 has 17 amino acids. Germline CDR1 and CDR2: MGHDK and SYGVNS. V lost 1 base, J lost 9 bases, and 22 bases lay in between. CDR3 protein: CASSELGSGLGGTEQFF. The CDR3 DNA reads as TGTGCCAGCAGTGAATTAGGTAGCGGCCTTGGAGGTACTGAGCAGTTCTTC.

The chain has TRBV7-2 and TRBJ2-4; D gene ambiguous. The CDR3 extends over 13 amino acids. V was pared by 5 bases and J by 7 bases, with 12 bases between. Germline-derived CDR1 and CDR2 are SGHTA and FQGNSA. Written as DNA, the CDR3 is TGTGCCAGCAGCACCAATTACGGGAACATTCAGTACTTC. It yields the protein CASSTNYGNIQYF.

The CDR3, as DNA: TGTGCCAGTAGTTTGACAGGGGGAGTCACTGAAGCTTTCTTT. It codes for CASSLTGGVTEAFF. The chain has TRBV19 and TRBJ1-1; the match to TRBD1 covers 9 bases. Germline CDR1 and CDR2: LNHDA and SQIVND (reference sequence). CDR3 length: 14 amino acids. The trim removed 5 bases at V and 4 bases at J, leaving 5 bases unmatched.

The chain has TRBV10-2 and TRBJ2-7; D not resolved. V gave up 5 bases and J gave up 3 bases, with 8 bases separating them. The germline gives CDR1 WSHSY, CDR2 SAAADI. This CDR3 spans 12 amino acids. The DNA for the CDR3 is TGCGCCAGCAGTCCGGCGGTCTACGAGCAGTACTTC. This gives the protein CASSPAVYEQYF.

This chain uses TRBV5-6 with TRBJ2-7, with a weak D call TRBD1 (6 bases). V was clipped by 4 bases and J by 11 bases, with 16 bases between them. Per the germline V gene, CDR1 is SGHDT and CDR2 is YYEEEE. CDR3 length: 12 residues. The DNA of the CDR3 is TGTGCCAGCAGCCCCCAGGGGTATGAGGAGTACTTC. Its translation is CASSPQGYEEYF.

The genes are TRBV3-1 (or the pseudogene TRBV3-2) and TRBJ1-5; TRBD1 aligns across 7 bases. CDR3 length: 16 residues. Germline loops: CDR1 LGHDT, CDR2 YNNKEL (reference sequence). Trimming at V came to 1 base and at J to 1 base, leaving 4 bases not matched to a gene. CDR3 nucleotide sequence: TGTGCCAGCAGCCAAGGACAGGGATTAAGCAATCAGCCCCAGCATTTT. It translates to CASSQGQGLSNQPQHF.

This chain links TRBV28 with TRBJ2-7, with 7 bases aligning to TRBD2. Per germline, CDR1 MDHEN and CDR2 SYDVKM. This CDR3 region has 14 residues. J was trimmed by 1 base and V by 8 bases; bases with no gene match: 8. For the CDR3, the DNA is TGTGCCAGCTGGGGGGGGTCGACTTCCTACGAGCAGTACTTC. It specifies CASWGGSTSYEQYF.

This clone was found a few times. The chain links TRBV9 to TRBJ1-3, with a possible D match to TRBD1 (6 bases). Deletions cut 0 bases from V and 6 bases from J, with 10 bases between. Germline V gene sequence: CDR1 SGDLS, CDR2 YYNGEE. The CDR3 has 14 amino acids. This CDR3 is CASSVARGENTIYF. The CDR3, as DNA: TGTGCCAGCAGCGTAGCAAGGGGGGAAAACACCATATATTTT.

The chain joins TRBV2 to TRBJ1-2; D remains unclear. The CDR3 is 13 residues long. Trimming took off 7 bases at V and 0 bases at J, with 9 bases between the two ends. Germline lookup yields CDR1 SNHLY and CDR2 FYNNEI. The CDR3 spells CASNSMPNYGYTF. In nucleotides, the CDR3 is TGTGCCAGCAATTCGATGCCTAACTATGGCTACACCTTC.

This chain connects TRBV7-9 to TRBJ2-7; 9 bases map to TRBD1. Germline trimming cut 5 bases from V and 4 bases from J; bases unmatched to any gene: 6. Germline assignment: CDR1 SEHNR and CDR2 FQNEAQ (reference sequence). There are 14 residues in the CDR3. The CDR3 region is CASSPRDREYEQYF. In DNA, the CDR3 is TGTGCCAGCAGCCCCAGGGACAGGGAATACGAGCAGTACTTC.

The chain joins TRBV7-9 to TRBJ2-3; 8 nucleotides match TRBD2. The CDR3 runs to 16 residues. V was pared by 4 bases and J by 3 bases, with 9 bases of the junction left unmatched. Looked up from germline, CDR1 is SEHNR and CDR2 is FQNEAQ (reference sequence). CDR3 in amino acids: CASSSTRASGTDTQYF. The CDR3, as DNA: TGTGCCAGCAGCTCGACCCGTGCTAGCGGGACAGATACGCAGTATTTT.

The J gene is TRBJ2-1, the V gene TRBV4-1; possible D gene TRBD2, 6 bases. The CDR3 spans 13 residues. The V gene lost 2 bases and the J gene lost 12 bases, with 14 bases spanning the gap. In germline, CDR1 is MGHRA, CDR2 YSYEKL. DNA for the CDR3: TGCGCCAGCAGCCAATGGCGGGACCGAGGGCAGTTCTTC. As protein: CASSQWRDRGQFF.

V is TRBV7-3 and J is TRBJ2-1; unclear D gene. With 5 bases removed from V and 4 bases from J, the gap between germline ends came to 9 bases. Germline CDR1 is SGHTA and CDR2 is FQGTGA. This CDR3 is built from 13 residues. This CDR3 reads CASSTGRYNEQFF. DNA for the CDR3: TGTGCCAGCAGCACTGGCCGGTACAATGAGCAGTTCTTC.

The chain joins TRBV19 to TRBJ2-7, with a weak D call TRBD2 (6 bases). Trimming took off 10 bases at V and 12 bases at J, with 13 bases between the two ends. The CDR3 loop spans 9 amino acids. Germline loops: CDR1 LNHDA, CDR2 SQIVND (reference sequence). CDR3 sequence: CANPGLGYF. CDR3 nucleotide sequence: TGTGCCAATCCGGGACTGGGGTACTTC.

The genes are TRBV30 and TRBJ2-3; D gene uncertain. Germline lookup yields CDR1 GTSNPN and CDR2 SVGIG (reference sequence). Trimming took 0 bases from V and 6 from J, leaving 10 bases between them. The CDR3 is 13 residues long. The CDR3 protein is CAWSVRVGDTQYF. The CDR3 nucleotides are TGTGCCTGGAGTGTACGGGTAGGGGATACGCAGTATTTT.